These T cell receptor beta chains were read from a single sample in a study of OX40 agonist ivuxolimab in advanced cancers. Produced via immunoSEQ multiplex PCR; TCRdb's table is partial and in-frame only. The repertoire holds approximately 12,000 clones, with about 77% as singletons. The sample consisted of CD4+ or CD8+ T cells sorted from blood, taken in a trial of the OX40 agonist ivuxolimab. The receptors originated from an adult with an advanced solid tumor such as melanoma, head and neck, liver or kidney cancer. The CDR3 runs from the conserved cysteine through the conserved F or W. A D gene is named only where the DNA matches it firmly. The size entry is marked missing in some rows and otherwise reads once, few, many or a size class.

v_gene: TRBV6-5; j_gene: TRBJ2-7; len: 13; abundance: once; d_gene: .; CDR3nt: TGTGCCAGCAGTTATCGGCAGTCCTACGAGCAGTACTTC; CDR3aa: CASSYRQSYEQYF
v_gene: TRBV4-2; j_gene: TRBJ2-1; len: 16; abundance: .; d_gene: .; CDR3nt: TGTGCCAGCAGCCAAGATCGGGGGAGCTCCTACAATGAGCAGTTCTTC; CDR3aa: CASSQDRGSSYNEQFF
v_gene: TRBV13; j_gene: TRBJ1-1; len: 13; abundance: .; d_gene: .; CDR3nt: TGTGCCAGCAGCCTTGGAGTGAACACTGAAGCTTTCTTT; CDR3aa: CASSLGVNTEAFF
v_gene: TRBV29-1; j_gene: TRBJ1-4; len: 15; abundance: few; d_gene: TRBD1; CDR3nt: TGCAGCGTTGAAGATCCCGGGACAGGGGGCGGAAAACTGTTTTTT; CDR3aa: CSVEDPGTGGGKLFF
v_gene: TRBV28; j_gene: TRBJ2-1; len: 15; abundance: .; d_gene: TRBD2; CDR3nt: TGTGCCAGCAGTCCCCTTAGCGGGAGAGGGGATGAGCAGTTCTTC; CDR3aa: CASSPLSGRGDEQFF
v_gene: TRBV2; j_gene: TRBJ1-1; len: 15; abundance: .; d_gene: TRBD1; CDR3nt: TGTGCCAGCAGTGAAGGGTTAGGGGGCCCCACTGAAGCTTTCTTT; CDR3aa: CASSEGLGGPTEAFF
v_gene: TRBV29-1; j_gene: TRBJ1-1; len: 15; abundance: few; d_gene: .; CDR3nt: TGCAGCGTTGAGGGGCTTCGGGGGATGAGCGCTGAAGCTTTCTTT; CDR3aa: CSVEGLRGMSAEAFF
v_gene: TRBV29-1; j_gene: TRBJ2-1; len: 12; abundance: .; d_gene: .; CDR3nt: TGCAGCGTTGAAGCGGACGTAGGTGAGCAGTTCTTC; CDR3aa: CSVEADVGEQFF
v_gene: TRBV28; j_gene: TRBJ1-4; len: 17; abundance: .; d_gene: .; CDR3nt: TGTGCCAGCCGTTTATGGAGTGCGGGCCCAACTAATGAAAAACTGTTTTTT; CDR3aa: CASRLWSAGPTNEKLFF
v_gene: TRBV11-3; j_gene: TRBJ2-1; len: 17; abundance: once; d_gene: TRBD2; CDR3nt: TGTGCCAGCAGCTTAGATGTCGGGAGGGCCTCATCCAATGAGCAGTTCTTC; CDR3aa: CASSLDVGRASSNEQFF
v_gene: TRBV5-1; j_gene: TRBJ2-7; len: 14; abundance: .; d_gene: .; CDR3nt: TGCGCCAGCAGTCAAGACCCGACCGGTTACGAGCAGTACTTC; CDR3aa: CASSQDPTGYEQYF
v_gene: TRBV6-6; j_gene: TRBJ1-6; len: 15; abundance: .; d_gene: .; CDR3nt: TGTGCCAGCAGTACCCAGACAGAGTATAATTCACCCCTCCACTTT; CDR3aa: CASSTQTEYNSPLHF